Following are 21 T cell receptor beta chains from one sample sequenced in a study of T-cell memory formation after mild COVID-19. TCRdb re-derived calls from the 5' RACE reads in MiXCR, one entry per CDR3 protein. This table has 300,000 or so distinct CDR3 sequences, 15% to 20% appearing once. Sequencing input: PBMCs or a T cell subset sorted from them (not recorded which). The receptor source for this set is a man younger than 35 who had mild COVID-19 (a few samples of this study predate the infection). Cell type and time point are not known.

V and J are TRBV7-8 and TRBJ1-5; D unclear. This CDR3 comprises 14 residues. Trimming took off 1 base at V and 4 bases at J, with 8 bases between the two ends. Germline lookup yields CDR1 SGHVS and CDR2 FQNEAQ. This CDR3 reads CASSLGRINQPQHF. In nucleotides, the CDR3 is TGTGCCAGCAGCTTAGGACGGATTAATCAGCCCCAGCATTTT.

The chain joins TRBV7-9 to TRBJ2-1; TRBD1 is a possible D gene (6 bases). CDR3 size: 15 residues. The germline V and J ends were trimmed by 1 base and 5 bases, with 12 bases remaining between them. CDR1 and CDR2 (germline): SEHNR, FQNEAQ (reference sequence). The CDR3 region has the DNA TGTGCCAGCAGCTTAGTCGTGGACAGCCACAATGAGCAGTTCTTC. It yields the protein CASSLVVDSHNEQFF.

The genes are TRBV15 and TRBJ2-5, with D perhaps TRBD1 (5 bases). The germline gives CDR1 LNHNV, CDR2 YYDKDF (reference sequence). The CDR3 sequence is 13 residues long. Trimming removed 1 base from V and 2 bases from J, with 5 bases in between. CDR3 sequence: CATSRAGQETQYF. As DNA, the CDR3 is TGTGCCACCAGCAGAGCAGGGCAAGAGACCCAGTACTTC.

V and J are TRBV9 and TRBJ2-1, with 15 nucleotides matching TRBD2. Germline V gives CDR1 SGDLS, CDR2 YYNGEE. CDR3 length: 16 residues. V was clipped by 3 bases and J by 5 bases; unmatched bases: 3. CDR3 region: CASSAGTSGGNNEQFF. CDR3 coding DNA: TGTGCCAGCAGCGCCGGGACTAGCGGGGGGAACAATGAGCAGTTCTTC.

The CDR3 spells CASSDRPGQGSNEQFF. CDR3 bases: TGTGCCAGCAGCGATAGGCCGGGACAGGGAAGCAATGAGCAGTTCTTC. This chain joins TRBV28 and TRBJ2-1; 9 nucleotides align to TRBD1. The CDR3 has 16 amino acids. The V segment lost 6 bases and the J segment 6 bases; nucleotides outside the gene matches: 12. CDR1 is MDHEN, CDR2 SYDVKM, per germline. The variable domain in full, completed from reference TRBV28 and TRBJ2-1, reads DVKVTQSSRYLVKRTGEKVFLECVQDMDHENMFWYRQDPGLGLRLIYFSYDVKMKEKGDIPEGYSVSREKKERFSLILESASTNQTSMYLCASSDRPGQGSNEQFFGPGTRLTVL.

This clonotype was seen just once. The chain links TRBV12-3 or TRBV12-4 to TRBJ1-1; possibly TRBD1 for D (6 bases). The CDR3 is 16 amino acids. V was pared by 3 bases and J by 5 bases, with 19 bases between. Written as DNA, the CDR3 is TGTGCCAGCAGTTTCGACAGCTGGGGGCGGGGAACTGAAGCTTTCTTT. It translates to CASSFDSWGRGTEAFF.

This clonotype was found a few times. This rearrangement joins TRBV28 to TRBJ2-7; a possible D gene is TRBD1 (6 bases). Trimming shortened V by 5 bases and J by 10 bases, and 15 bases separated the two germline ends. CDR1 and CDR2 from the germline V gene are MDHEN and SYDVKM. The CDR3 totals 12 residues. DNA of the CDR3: TGTGCCAGCAGTGGGTGGACAGAGACACAGTACGTC. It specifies CASSGWTETQYV.

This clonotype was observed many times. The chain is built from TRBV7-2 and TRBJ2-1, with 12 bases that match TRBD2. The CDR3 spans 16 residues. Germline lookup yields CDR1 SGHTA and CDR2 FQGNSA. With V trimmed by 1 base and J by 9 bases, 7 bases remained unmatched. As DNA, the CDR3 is TGTGCCAGCAGCTTAGTGCCTAGCGGGGGGGTAATTGAGCAGTTCTTC. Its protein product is CASSLVPSGGVIEQFF.

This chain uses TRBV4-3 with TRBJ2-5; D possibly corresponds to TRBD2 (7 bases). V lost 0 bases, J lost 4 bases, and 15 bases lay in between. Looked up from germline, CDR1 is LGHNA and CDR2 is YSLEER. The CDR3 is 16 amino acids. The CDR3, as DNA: TGCGCCAGCAGCCAAGATCCCGGGGGGCCGGGAGAGACCCAGTACTTC. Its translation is CASSQDPGGPGETQYF.

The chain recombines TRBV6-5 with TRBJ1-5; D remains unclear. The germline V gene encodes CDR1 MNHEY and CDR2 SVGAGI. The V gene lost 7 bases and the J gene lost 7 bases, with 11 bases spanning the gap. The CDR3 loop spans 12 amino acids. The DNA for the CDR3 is TGTGCCAGCAATCCAGTTGGACAGCCCCAGCATTTT. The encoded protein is CASNPVGQPQHF.

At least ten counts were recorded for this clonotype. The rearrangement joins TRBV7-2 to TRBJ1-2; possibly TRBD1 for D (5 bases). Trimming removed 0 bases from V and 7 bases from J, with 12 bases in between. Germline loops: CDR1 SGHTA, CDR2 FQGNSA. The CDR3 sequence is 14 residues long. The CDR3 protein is CASSLAGGGSGYTF. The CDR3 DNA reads TGTGCCAGCAGCTTAGCCGGCGGGGGGAGTGGCTACACCTTC.

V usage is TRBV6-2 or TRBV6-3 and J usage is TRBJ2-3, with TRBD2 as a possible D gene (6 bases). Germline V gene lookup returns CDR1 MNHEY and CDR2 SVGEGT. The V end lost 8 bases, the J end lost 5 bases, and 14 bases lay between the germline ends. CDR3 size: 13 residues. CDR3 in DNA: TGTGCCAGCCGCGGGGTGGAGATAGATACGCAGTATTTT. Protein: CASRGVEIDTQYF.

The CDR3, as DNA: TGCGCCAGCACAAGGGAAGAAGAGACCCAGTACTTC. It yields the protein CASTREEETQYF. The rearrangement uses TRBV5-1 and TRBJ2-5; D remains ambiguous. The CDR3 spans 12 residues. Trimming cost V 6 bases and J 3 bases, with 9 bases left between them. Germline V gives CDR1 SGHRS, CDR2 YFSETQ.

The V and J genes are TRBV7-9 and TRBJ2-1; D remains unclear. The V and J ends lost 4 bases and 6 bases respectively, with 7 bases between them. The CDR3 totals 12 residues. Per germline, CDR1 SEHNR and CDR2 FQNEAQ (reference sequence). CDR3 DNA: TGTGCCAGCAGCTCTAGGGTCAATGAGCAGTTCTTC. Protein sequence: CASSSRVNEQFF. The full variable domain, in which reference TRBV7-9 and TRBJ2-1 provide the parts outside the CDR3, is DTGVSQNPRHKITKRGQNVTFRCDPISEHNRLYWYRQTLGQGPEFLTYFQNEAQLEKSRLLSDRFSAERPKGSFSTLEIQRTEQGDSAMYLCASSSRVNEQFFGPGTRLTVL.

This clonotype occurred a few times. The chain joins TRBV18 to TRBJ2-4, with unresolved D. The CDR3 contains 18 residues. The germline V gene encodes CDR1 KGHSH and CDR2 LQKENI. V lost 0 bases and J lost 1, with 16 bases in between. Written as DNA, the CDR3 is TGTGCCAGCTCACCACCGGCTACACGCGACGGGGCCAAAAACATTCAGTACTTC. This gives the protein CASSPPATRDGAKNIQYF.

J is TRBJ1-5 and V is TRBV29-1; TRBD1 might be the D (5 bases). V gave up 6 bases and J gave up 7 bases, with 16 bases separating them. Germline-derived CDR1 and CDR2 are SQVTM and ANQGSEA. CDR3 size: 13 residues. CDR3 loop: CSVWRGVGQPQHF. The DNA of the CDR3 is TGCAGCGTCTGGAGAGGGGTCGGCCAGCCCCAGCATTTT.

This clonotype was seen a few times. The CDR3 nucleotides are TGCGCCAGCAGCGGAACGTTGGCGGGCACCGGGGAGCTGTTTTTT. It encodes CASSGTLAGTGELFF. This chain uses TRBV5-1 with TRBJ2-2; a weak D match, TRBD2 (5 bases). The CDR3 is made up of 15 amino acids. Germline lookup yields CDR1 SGHRS and CDR2 YFSETQ. V gave up 4 bases and J gave up 4 bases, with 14 bases separating them.

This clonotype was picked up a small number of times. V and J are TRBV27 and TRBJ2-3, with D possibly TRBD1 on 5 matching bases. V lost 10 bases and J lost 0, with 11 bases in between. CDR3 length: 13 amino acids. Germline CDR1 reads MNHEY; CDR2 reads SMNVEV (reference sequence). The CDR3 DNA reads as TGTGCCACCAGACAGAGAAGCACAGATACGCAGTATTTT. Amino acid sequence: CATRQRSTDTQYF.

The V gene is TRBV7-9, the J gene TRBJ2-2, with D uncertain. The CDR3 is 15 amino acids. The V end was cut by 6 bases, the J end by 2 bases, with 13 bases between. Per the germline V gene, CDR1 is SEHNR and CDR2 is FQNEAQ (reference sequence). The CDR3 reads CASSQEVTNTGELFF. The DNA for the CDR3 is TGTGCCAGCAGTCAAGAAGTCACCAACACCGGGGAGCTGTTTTTT.

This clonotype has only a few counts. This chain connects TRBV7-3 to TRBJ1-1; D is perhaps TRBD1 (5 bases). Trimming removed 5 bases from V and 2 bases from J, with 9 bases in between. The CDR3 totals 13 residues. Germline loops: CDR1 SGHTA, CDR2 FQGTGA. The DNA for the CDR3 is TGTGCCAGCAGCAATCAGGGTAACACTGAAGCTTTCTTT. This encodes CASSNQGNTEAFF.

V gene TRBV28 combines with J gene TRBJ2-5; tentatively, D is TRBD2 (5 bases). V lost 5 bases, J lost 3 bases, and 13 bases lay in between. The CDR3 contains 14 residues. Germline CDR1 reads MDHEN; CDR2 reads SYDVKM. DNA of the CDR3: TGTGCCAGCAGTCCCCGAGGGCGAGAAGAGACCCAGTACTTC. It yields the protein CASSPRGREETQYF. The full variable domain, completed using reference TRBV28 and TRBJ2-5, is DVKVTQSSRYLVKRTGEKVFLECVQDMDHENMFWYRQDPGLGLRLIYFSYDVKMKEKGDIPEGYSVSREKKERFSLILESASTNQTSMYLCASSPRGREETQYFGPGTRLLVL.